This T cell receptor beta chain was sequenced for a study of cytotoxic CD8 clonotypes in ibrutinib-treated CLL. Background on the study: The samples contained hundreds of thousands of productive templates on average. They also contained an average of approximately 94,000 productive rearrangements. Study results and limitations: Samples from sustained-remission and progressing patients were taken at different times.

The CDR3 runs to 14 residues. V gave up 2 bases and J gave up 4 bases, with 12 bases separating them. The germline CDR1 and CDR2 sequences are MDHEN and SYDVKM. Regarding this clone: Its target is not known.

Frozen PBMC stocks contributed roughly 2 micrograms of genomic DNA to the TCR beta libraries. This table comes from immunoSEQ multiplex PCR, and its TCRdb copy is limited to in-frame clones, with some not included. The data hold 28,000 or so clones, with roughly 60% observed a single time. This rearrangement joins TRBV28 to TRBJ2-7; D is perhaps TRBD1 (5 bases). The sequenced sample was PBMCs, obtained before ibrutinib treatment. This receptor was identified in a human donor with chronic lymphocytic leukemia. The CDR3 nucleotides are TGTGCCAGCAGTTTAGAGACAGATTTTTACGAGCAGTACTTC. It yields the protein CASSLETDFYEQYF.